A selection of T cell receptor beta chains follows, all from one sample in a study of control samples from healthy donors and cancer patients. TCRdb keeps only in-frame clones here, not all; method: immunoSEQ multiplex PCR. The data show roughly 200,000 clones, about 90% seen once. The sample comprised blood. Every receptor here comes from a man aged 30 to 45 in good health. CDR3s include the opening cysteine and the closing phenylalanine or tryptophan.

TRBV5-5	CASSLSSVMNTEAFF
TRBV6-5	CASSPAAEGRNEQFF
TRBV30	CAWTPGGGSYNEQFF
TRBV2	CASSEQGYEQYF
TRBV5-8	CASSLYNSYEQYF
TRBV5-1	CASSLGDPTDTQYF
TRBV2	CASSITWGLGTDTQYF
TRBV5-1	CASSQDASGANVLTF
TRBV4-2	CASSLGGGLYEQYF
TRBV27	CASSYLAGAFTGELFF
TRBV15	CATSGMGGTVGTDTQYF